This T cell receptor (beta chain) came from a study of CD4 T cells in relation to SARS-CoV-2 and coronaviruses (dated by TCRdb to the early 2020s). A note on the overall study: In the ViraFEST assay, PBMCs were cultured with antigen for around nine days, after which TCR beta CDR3s were sequenced to identify antigen-specific clonal expansions. Expansion assays from other donors in the study were sequenced with a different, Illumina-based TCR-beta assay. The Adaptive Biotechnologies TCR-sequencing kit was used for samples from three pre-COVID donors and for the naive versus memory experiments, whereas the other data were Illumina-based. The full convalescent cohort of some 11 patients had a median age of around 39 years, ranging from roughly 20 to 80 years. Among the roughly twelve convalescent patients, 8 males and 4 females were included, and two of the subjects were Hispanic. Shared crossreactive spike epitopes were mapped to their HLA restriction using patient-derived lymphoblastoid cell lines. At the level of individual TCR clonotypes, the study measured memory CD4+ T cell crossreactivity between SARS-CoV-2 spike protein and common cold coronavirus spike proteins.

The full study reports these points: Naive versus memory sequencing indicated the assay detects memory recall responses rather than primary responses primed during culture. Small numbers of patients and of tested TCRs limited the study. Significantly weaker SARS-CoV-2-driven expansion was shown by crossreactive clones than by monoreactive clones, consistent with antigenic imprinting. Memory CD4+ clonotypes crossrecognizing SARS-CoV-2 and at least one common cold coronavirus spike were found in 55% to 70% of donors. Because the crossreactivity analysis focused on spike protein, crossreactivity against other viral proteins was not assessed. Pre-pandemic and post-infection samples were not both contributed by any donor, so tracing of the source of pre-existing responses was limited.

As to this clone: Its antigen has not been determined. No per-base quality is available; no much larger clone lies one base away.

DNA from CEF-cultured naive and memory CD4+ T cells underwent immunoSEQ TCR-beta sequencing at survey level. Per the source publication's procedure: During preprocessing, nonproductive sequences were discarded, as were any CDR3s that did not begin with C, did not end with F or W, or were shorter than 7 amino acids. The MANAFEST web app identified antigen-specific clonotypes based on expansion compared with the reference and other culture wells. A clone counted as positive if significantly expanded in 2 of 3 replicate wells versus the reference culture at FDR below 0.05. For a clone to be considered positive, significant expansion relative to all other tandem wells and an odds ratio above 5 were also required. Cultured and uncultured naive and memory CD4+ repertoires were searched for previously identified spike- and CEF-reactive CDR3s. Pairwise Levenshtein distance, computed with the stringdist R package after three terminal residues were trimmed from each end, was used as the measure of CDR3 homology. This is the immuneACCESS table as TCRdb keeps it, with only in-frame sequences that have V and J called. A part of the clones is gone; compared with another copy, unresolved V genes explain less than half, and the rest is unexplained. V and J calls and clone size come straight from that table; D and trimming were deduced from the DNA. The sample records about 39,000 clones, about 80% of which are singletons. The leading ten clones occupy around 6.6% of the sample.

Naive and memory CD4+ T cells were separated from cryopreserved PBMCs by first enriching for CD4 and then performing EasySep naive CD4+ T cell enrichment. For around 9 days, sorted naive or memory CD4+ T cells (under 110,000) were cultured at a 1:1 ratio with T cell-depleted PBMCs and CEF peptides. In general, every peptide culture condition was set up in three replicate wells. Ficoll-Paque PLUS gradient centrifugation was used to isolate PBMCs from either whole blood or leukapheresis product. The PBMCs went either fresh into the expansion assay or into cryopreservation at -140 degrees C. The QIAamp Micro DNA Kit was used to extract genomic DNA from the CD4+ T cells. Inclusive of the bounding cysteine and phenylalanine, the CDR3 is 16 residues long. The read is trimmed to its CDR3 DNA, 48 bases read in frame from base 1. CDR1 and CDR2 are read off the germline V gene (reference sequence) as LNHNV and YYDKDF. The junction shows trimming of 0 bases on V and 0 bases on J, plus 6 bases between the germline ends.

Recombination joined TRBV15 with TRBJ1-6; 5 matching bases give a weak D call of TRBD1. This sequence was found in an adult with COVID-19. The sequenced sample consisted of naive CD4+ T cells from PBMCs, cultured in vitro. Sample cell subset or site, as interpreted from the label and publication: naive CD4+ T cells isolated by negative enrichment. The CDR3 reads CATSRDGGSYNSPLHF. The sequenced DNA: TGTGCCACCAGCAGAGACGGGGGCTCCTATAATTCACCCCTCCACTTT.